This record looks at one TCR beta chain sequence and its context. The ends were cut back, 0 bases at V and 5 bases at J, with 12 bases in the middle. This CDR3 spans 14 amino acids. The V gene's germline CDR1 is SGHRS and CDR2 YFSETQ. This entry is derived from a study of shared clonotypes between healthy human individuals. Original processing notes: Junction-only immunoSEQ sequences carried no quality scores, so filtering differed. Data came from immunoSEQ multiplex PCR; TCRdb stores just in-frame clones and leaves some out. V and J calls and clone size are copied from that table; D and trimming were computed from the DNA. The data show roughly 2.2 million clones, around 92% seen once.

The clonotype originates from a man younger than 30 in good health. Some clones in this sample may be carry-over from other donors' samples. The V call is TRBV5-1, the J call TRBJ2-7; D may be TRBD1 (5 bases). Sequencing was carried out using naive CD4+ T cells from PBMCs. As to subset: CD45RA+ positively selected. The CDR3 DNA is TGCGCCAGCAGCTTGGAAGGGGTACGAGACGAGCAGTACTTC. This translates into CASSLEGVRDEQYF.